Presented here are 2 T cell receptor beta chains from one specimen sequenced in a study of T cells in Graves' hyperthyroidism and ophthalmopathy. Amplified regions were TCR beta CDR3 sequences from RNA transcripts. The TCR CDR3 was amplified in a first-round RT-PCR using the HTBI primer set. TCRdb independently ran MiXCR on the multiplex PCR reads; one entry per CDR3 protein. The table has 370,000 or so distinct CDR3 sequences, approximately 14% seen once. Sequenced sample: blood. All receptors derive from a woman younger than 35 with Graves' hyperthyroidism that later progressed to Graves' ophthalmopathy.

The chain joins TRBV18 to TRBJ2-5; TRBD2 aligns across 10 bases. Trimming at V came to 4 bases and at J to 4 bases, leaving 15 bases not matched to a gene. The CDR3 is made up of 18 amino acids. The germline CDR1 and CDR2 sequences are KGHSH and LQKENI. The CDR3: CASSQDHSGRLASETQYF. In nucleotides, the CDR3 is TGTGCCAGCTCACAAGACCATAGCGGGAGGTTAGCTTCAGAGACCCAGTACTTC.

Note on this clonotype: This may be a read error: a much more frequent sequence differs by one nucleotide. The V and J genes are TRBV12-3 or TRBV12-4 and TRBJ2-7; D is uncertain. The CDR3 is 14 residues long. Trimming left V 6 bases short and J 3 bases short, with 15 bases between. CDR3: CASRQGSDNYEQYF. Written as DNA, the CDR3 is TGTGCCAGCAGACAAGGGTCAGACAACTACGAGCAGTACTTC.